Listed below are T cell receptor beta chains from one sample, sequenced in a study of Graves' ophthalmopathy and Graves' hyperthyroidism. TCRdb itself ran the multiplex PCR reads through MiXCR, one entry per CDR3 protein. In the table there are 210,000 or so distinct CDR3 sequences, around 30% of which are singletons. The sample comprised peripheral blood. These receptors were taken from a man aged 50-59 years with Graves' ophthalmopathy. CDR3s include the opening cysteine and the closing phenylalanine or tryptophan. D genes are given only for firm matches. Clone size is shown for a subset of rows, as once, few, many or a class of expanded clone.

v_call: TRBV12-5; j_call: TRBJ2-7; d_call: TRBD2; clone_size: .; cdr3_aa: CASSLGLAGGNYEQYF; cdr3_nt: TGTGCTAGTTCATTAGGGCTAGCGGGAGGAAACTACGAGCAGTACTTC
v_call: TRBV7-3; j_call: TRBJ2-2; d_call: .; clone_size: many; cdr3_aa: CASSHGGPGELFF; cdr3_nt: TGTGCCAGCAGCCACGGGGGGCCTGGGGAGCTGTTTTTT
v_call: TRBV6-1; j_call: TRBJ2-2; d_call: .; clone_size: .; cdr3_aa: CASADDTGELFF; cdr3_nt: TGTGCCAGCGCTGATGACACCGGGGAGCTGTTTTTT
v_call: TRBV28; j_call: TRBJ2-5; d_call: TRBD1; clone_size: many; cdr3_aa: CASSEPGTGGVETQYF; cdr3_nt: TGTGCCAGCAGTGAACCCGGGACAGGGGGCGTTGAGACCCAGTACTTC
v_call: TRBV5-1; j_call: TRBJ2-7; d_call: TRBD2; clone_size: many; cdr3_aa: CASSLPPGTSSYEQYF; cdr3_nt: TGCGCCAGCAGCTTACCCCCCGGGACTAGCTCCTACGAGCAGTACTTC
v_call: TRBV30; j_call: TRBJ2-5; d_call: .; clone_size: .; cdr3_aa: CAWSADTGRQETQYF; cdr3_nt: TGTGCCTGGAGTGCTGACACGGGACGTCAAGAGACCCAGTACTTC
v_call: TRBV6-2/TRBV6-3; j_call: TRBJ2-5; d_call: TRBD1; clone_size: .; cdr3_aa: CASSYSGQNQETQYF; cdr3_nt: TGTGCCAGCAGTTACTCGGGACAGAATCAAGAGACCCAGTACTTC
v_call: TRBV6-1; j_call: TRBJ2-7; d_call: .; clone_size: many; cdr3_aa: CASSGGHILYEQYF; cdr3_nt: TGTGCCAGCAGCGGGGGACACATTCTCTACGAGCAGTACTTC
v_call: TRBV28; j_call: TRBJ2-5; d_call: .; clone_size: many; cdr3_aa: CASSTTRVRETQYF; cdr3_nt: TGTGCCAGCAGTACAACCAGGGTTCGAGAGACCCAGTACTTC
v_call: TRBV6-2/TRBV6-3; j_call: TRBJ1-1; d_call: TRBD1; clone_size: .; cdr3_aa: CASSPQQGVYTEAFF; cdr3_nt: TGTGCCAGCAGTCCTCAACAGGGGGTATACACTGAAGCTTTCTTT
v_call: TRBV2; j_call: TRBJ1-6; d_call: .; clone_size: .; cdr3_aa: CASSADLYNSPLHF; cdr3_nt: TGTGCCAGCAGTGCGGACCTTTATAATTCACCCCTCCACTTT
v_call: TRBV19; j_call: TRBJ2-7; d_call: .; clone_size: .; cdr3_aa: CASSITGVSYEQYF; cdr3_nt: TGTGCCAGTAGTATTACGGGAGTTTCCTACGAGCAGTACTTC
v_call: TRBV11-2; j_call: TRBJ1-2; d_call: .; clone_size: many; cdr3_aa: CASSPGAQRGSGYTF; cdr3_nt: TGTGCCAGCAGCCCGGGGGCCCAGCGGGGTTCAGGCTACACCTTC
v_call: TRBV5-1; j_call: TRBJ1-1; d_call: .; clone_size: many; cdr3_aa: CASSPRGHPEEAFF; cdr3_nt: TGCGCCAGCAGCCCTCGGGGCCACCCCGAGGAAGCTTTCTTT
v_call: TRBV6-2/TRBV6-3; j_call: TRBJ1-5; d_call: .; clone_size: many; cdr3_aa: CASSPHVQNQPQHF; cdr3_nt: TGTGCCAGCAGCCCCCACGTACAGAATCAGCCCCAGCATTTT
v_call: TRBV14; j_call: TRBJ2-7; d_call: .; clone_size: many; cdr3_aa: CASSQERSYEQYF; cdr3_nt: TGTGCCAGCAGCCAGGAGCGATCTTACGAGCAGTACTTC
v_call: TRBV4-3; j_call: TRBJ2-7; d_call: .; clone_size: many; cdr3_aa: CASSQDRARSYEQYF; cdr3_nt: TGCGCCAGCAGCCAAGATAGGGCCAGATCCTACGAGCAGTACTTC
v_call: TRBV20-1; j_call: TRBJ1-5; d_call: .; clone_size: many; cdr3_aa: CSATRGSNQPQHF; cdr3_nt: TGCAGTGCCACCCGGGGCTCCAATCAGCCCCAGCATTTT
v_call: TRBV28; j_call: TRBJ1-4; d_call: TRBD1; clone_size: many; cdr3_aa: CASSPPFFGTGSEKLFF; cdr3_nt: TGTGCCAGCAGTCCTCCTTTCTTCGGGACAGGGTCTGAAAAACTGTTTTTT
v_call: TRBV24-1; j_call: TRBJ2-1; d_call: .; clone_size: few; cdr3_aa: CATASGDNEQFF; cdr3_nt: TGTGCCACCGCTTCAGGGGACAATGAGCAGTTCTTC
v_call: TRBV2; j_call: TRBJ1-2; d_call: .; clone_size: .; cdr3_aa: CASSRGDSGYTF; cdr3_nt: TGTGCCAGCAGTCGGGGGGATTCTGGCTACACCTTC
v_call: TRBV6-1; j_call: TRBJ2-7; d_call: TRBD2; clone_size: .; cdr3_aa: CASSKAGEVEQYF; cdr3_nt: TGTGCCAGCAGTAAAGCGGGAGAAGTCGAGCAGTACTTC
v_call: TRBV19; j_call: TRBJ1-5; d_call: TRBD1; clone_size: few; cdr3_aa: CASSTTGGAGNQPQHF; cdr3_nt: TGTGCCAGTAGTACTACAGGGGGCGCAGGCAATCAGCCCCAGCATTTT
v_call: TRBV10-1; j_call: TRBJ2-1; d_call: TRBD2; clone_size: many; cdr3_aa: CASSVFLAGGPGEGIDNEQFF; cdr3_nt: TGCGCCAGCAGTGTGTTTTTGGCGGGAGGGCCAGGCGAAGGTATCGACAATGAGCAGTTCTTC
v_call: TRBV18; j_call: TRBJ2-2; d_call: .; clone_size: .; cdr3_aa: CASSPPIHANTGELFF; cdr3_nt: TGTGCCAGCTCACCACCGATACACGCGAACACCGGGGAGCTGTTTTTT
v_call: TRBV30; j_call: TRBJ1-1; d_call: .; clone_size: many; cdr3_aa: CAWSVGVNTEAFF; cdr3_nt: TGTGCCTGGAGTGTCGGTGTGAACACTGAAGCTTTCTTT
v_call: TRBV12-3/TRBV12-4; j_call: TRBJ1-1; d_call: .; clone_size: .; cdr3_aa: CASSKSPTPWGTEAFF; cdr3_nt: TGTGCCAGCAGTAAATCCCCGACCCCCTGGGGCACTGAAGCTTTCTTT
v_call: TRBV6-5; j_call: TRBJ2-2; d_call: .; clone_size: many; cdr3_aa: CASTPSAGGDDTAGELFF; cdr3_nt: TGTGCCAGCACGCCCTCCGCCGGTGGGGACGATACCGCCGGGGAGCTGTTTTTT
v_call: TRBV20-1; j_call: TRBJ1-6; d_call: TRBD1; clone_size: .; cdr3_aa: CSARETGGYNSPLHF; cdr3_nt: TGCAGTGCTAGAGAAACAGGGGGCTATAATTCACCCCTCCACTTT
v_call: TRBV6-6; j_call: TRBJ1-1; d_call: .; clone_size: many; cdr3_aa: CASSYSGGVLEAFF; cdr3_nt: TGTGCCAGCAGTTACTCTGGGGGGGTTCTTGAAGCTTTCTTT
v_call: TRBV19; j_call: TRBJ2-7; d_call: .; clone_size: many; cdr3_aa: CASSEQVLGDEQYF; cdr3_nt: TGTGCCAGTAGCGAACAGGTTCTTGGGGACGAGCAGTACTTC
v_call: TRBV12-3/TRBV12-4; j_call: TRBJ1-1; d_call: .; clone_size: many; cdr3_aa: CASSLTTNTEAFF; cdr3_nt: TGTGCCAGCAGTCTTACAACGAACACTGAAGCTTTCTTT
v_call: TRBV18; j_call: TRBJ2-7; d_call: .; clone_size: .; cdr3_aa: CASSPLAVSYEQYF; cdr3_nt: TGTGCCAGCTCACCCTTGGCGGTCTCCTACGAGCAGTACTTC
v_call: TRBV24-1; j_call: TRBJ1-2; d_call: TRBD1; clone_size: many; cdr3_aa: CATSDETGSGYTF; cdr3_nt: TGTGCCACCAGTGACGAGACAGGGAGCGGCTACACCTTC
v_call: TRBV18; j_call: TRBJ1-1; d_call: .; clone_size: many; cdr3_aa: CASSPSGTGAFF; cdr3_nt: TGTGCCAGCTCACCCTCGGGAACTGGAGCTTTCTTT
v_call: TRBV30; j_call: TRBJ2-5; d_call: .; clone_size: .; cdr3_aa: CAWSVGGGIKTQYF; cdr3_nt: TGTGCCTGGAGTGTGGGAGGGGGTATCAAGACCCAGTACTTC
v_call: TRBV11-1; j_call: TRBJ2-7; d_call: TRBD2; clone_size: many; cdr3_aa: CASSSSGRIVEQYF; cdr3_nt: TGTGCCAGCAGCTCAAGCGGGAGAATAGTCGAGCAGTACTTC
v_call: TRBV14; j_call: TRBJ1-3; d_call: TRBD1; clone_size: many; cdr3_aa: CASSPYAGDRGSSDSGNTIYF; cdr3_nt: TGTGCCAGCAGCCCTTATGCTGGGGACAGGGGGTCTTCCGACTCTGGAAACACCATATATTTT
v_call: TRBV19; j_call: TRBJ2-5; d_call: .; clone_size: .; cdr3_aa: CASTITLGETQYF; cdr3_nt: TGTGCCAGTACCATAACATTGGGGGAGACCCAGTACTTC
v_call: TRBV20-1; j_call: TRBJ1-1; d_call: .; clone_size: many; cdr3_aa: CSARGAQGLNTEAFF; cdr3_nt: TGCAGTGCTAGGGGGGCTCAGGGTTTGAACACTGAAGCTTTCTTT
v_call: TRBV6-1; j_call: TRBJ1-2; d_call: .; clone_size: .; cdr3_aa: CASSEAGQPFYGYTF; cdr3_nt: TGTGCCAGCAGTGAAGCCGGACAGCCTTTCTATGGCTACACCTTC
v_call: TRBV30; j_call: TRBJ1-6; d_call: .; clone_size: few; cdr3_aa: CAWSVPWAGSSPLHF; cdr3_nt: TGTGCCTGGAGTGTACCGTGGGCTGGGAGTTCACCCCTCCACTTT
v_call: TRBV30; j_call: TRBJ2-5; d_call: .; clone_size: many; cdr3_aa: CAWSVWLGYPSKETQYF; cdr3_nt: TGTGCCTGGAGTGTTTGGCTAGGATACCCTAGTAAAGAGACCCAGTACTTC
v_call: TRBV7-2; j_call: TRBJ2-4; d_call: .; clone_size: many; cdr3_aa: CASSLGRGNIQYF; cdr3_nt: TGTGCCAGCAGCTTAGGAAGGGGTAACATTCAGTACTTC
v_call: TRBV2; j_call: TRBJ2-7; d_call: TRBD1; clone_size: .; cdr3_aa: CATSGNRGSEQYF; cdr3_nt: TGTGCCACCAGCGGAAACAGGGGGAGCGAGCAGTACTTC
v_call: TRBV12-3/TRBV12-4; j_call: TRBJ2-5; d_call: TRBD1; clone_size: many; cdr3_aa: CASNQGVQETQYF; cdr3_nt: TGTGCCAGCAACCAGGGGGTCCAAGAGACCCAGTACTTC
v_call: TRBV29-1; j_call: TRBJ2-5; d_call: .; clone_size: many; cdr3_aa: CSVEKGRETQYF; cdr3_nt: TGCAGCGTTGAAAAGGGTAGGGAGACCCAGTACTTC
v_call: TRBV13; j_call: TRBJ2-5; d_call: TRBD1; clone_size: many; cdr3_aa: CASSQGQLPGETQYF; cdr3_nt: TGTGCCAGCAGCCAGGGACAGCTTCCCGGGGAGACCCAGTACTTC
v_call: TRBV11-2; j_call: TRBJ2-7; d_call: .; clone_size: .; cdr3_aa: CASSLVPGFGGYEQYF; cdr3_nt: TGTGCCAGCAGCTTAGTTCCGGGCTTCGGTGGCTACGAGCAGTACTTC
v_call: TRBV13; j_call: TRBJ2-5; d_call: TRBD2; clone_size: few; cdr3_aa: CASSFSSGKFQETQYF; cdr3_nt: TGTGCCAGCAGCTTTAGTAGCGGGAAGTTCCAAGAGACCCAGTACTTC
v_call: TRBV6-5; j_call: TRBJ2-5; d_call: TRBD1; clone_size: few; cdr3_aa: CASSYSTGVLETQYF; cdr3_nt: TGTGCCAGCAGTTACTCGACAGGGGTCCTAGAGACCCAGTACTTC
v_call: TRBV2; j_call: TRBJ2-5; d_call: .; clone_size: .; cdr3_aa: CASRPGPQETQYF; cdr3_nt: TGTGCCAGCAGGCCGGGACCGCAAGAGACCCAGTACTTC
v_call: TRBV6-2/TRBV6-3; j_call: TRBJ1-2; d_call: TRBD1; clone_size: .; cdr3_aa: CASSGEDRGTYGYTF; cdr3_nt: TGTGCCAGCAGTGGGGAGGACAGGGGGACCTATGGCTACACCTTC
v_call: TRBV12-3/TRBV12-4; j_call: TRBJ1-1; d_call: .; clone_size: .; cdr3_aa: CASIPRSGAEAFF; cdr3_nt: TGTGCCAGCATTCCCAGGTCGGGGGCTGAAGCTTTCTTT
v_call: TRBV29-1; j_call: TRBJ2-3; d_call: .; clone_size: many; cdr3_aa: CSADGNADTQYF; cdr3_nt: TGCAGCGCTGACGGCAACGCGGATACGCAGTATTTT
v_call: TRBV25-1; j_call: TRBJ2-5; d_call: .; clone_size: many; cdr3_aa: CASSDEGGQETQYF; cdr3_nt: TGTGCCAGCAGTGATGAAGGGGGGCAAGAGACCCAGTACTTC
v_call: TRBV6-1; j_call: TRBJ2-7; d_call: TRBD1; clone_size: .; cdr3_aa: CASRDRGTYEQYF; cdr3_nt: TGTGCCAGCAGAGACAGGGGAACATACGAGCAGTACTTC
v_call: TRBV12-3/TRBV12-4; j_call: TRBJ1-1; d_call: .; clone_size: .; cdr3_aa: CASSWTHKAEAFF; cdr3_nt: TGTGCCAGCAGTTGGACGCACAAAGCTGAAGCTTTCTTT
v_call: TRBV7-2; j_call: TRBJ2-7; d_call: .; clone_size: .; cdr3_aa: CASSLGWQEQYF; cdr3_nt: TGTGCCAGCAGCCTAGGGTGGCAAGAGCAGTACTTC
v_call: TRBV18; j_call: TRBJ2-7; d_call: .; clone_size: many; cdr3_aa: CASSPTYMSSYEQYF; cdr3_nt: TGTGCCAGCTCACCCACGTACATGAGCTCCTACGAGCAGTACTTC